This T cell receptor (beta chain) stems from a study of spatial heterogeneity in lung cancer (dated by TCRdb to about 2019). With respect to the entire study: Beta-chain transcripts were consistently detected in greater numbers than alpha-chain transcripts, which likely reflected higher beta-chain transcript abundance. In the raw uncorrected reads, each unique combination of TCR and UMI appeared more than ten times on average. TCR alpha and beta repertoires were quantitatively compared across multiple tumor regions, matched nontumor lung and blood in non-small cell lung cancer. Nonsynonymous mutation counts, determined by whole-exome sequencing of tumor tissue, were related to features of the TCR repertoire. Both alpha and beta chains were TCR-sequenced in hundreds of tumor regions, 64 matched nontumor lung samples and roughly 50 PBMC samples obtained at surgery. The paper's findings and limits, for the study overall: Ubiquitous expanded tumor TCRs were detected in blood more often at tumor resection than at routine follow-up. Additional single-cell paired TCR alpha and beta sequencing was considered necessary to confirm, at a functional level, the hypothesis that regional TCRs recognize regional mutations.

This specimen's time point label, per the study, means: sample taken at primary tumor resection. For TCR sequencing, whole RNA was extracted from tumor and nontumor lung tissue, or from cryopreserved PBMC samples, and no cell sorting was done. Donors were about 70 patients with early-stage, untreated non-small cell lung cancer from the lung TRACERx cohort. A patient was chosen for TCR sequencing only when enough RNA was available from at least two tumor regions. This clonotype has at least ten counts. Its antigen specificity is not known. Qualities for individual bases were not recorded, and no much larger clone is one base off. Library preparation employed 5' RACE. These reads were obtained on a NextSeq 500. In the TCR library protocol, a unique molecular identifier was attached to each TCR cDNA molecule so that PCR and sequencing errors could be corrected. The study's processing was this. Decombinator tools were used for TCR identification, UMI-based error correction and CDR3 extraction. TCRs above a frequency of 2 per 1,000, corresponding to the top 1% of the tumor frequency distribution, were defined as expanded. Each repertoire was subsampled 100 times to 5,000 TCRs, after which Renyi diversity was computed with the R vegan package. To build CDR3 similarity networks, amino acid triplet string-kernel similarity was used, and CDR3s were connected when their pairwise similarity was above 0.82. TCRdb ran its own pipeline on the public reads, namely fastp trimming at Q25 and MiXCR clone calling, and kept in-frame beta chains. Identical CDR3 protein sequences are pooled into one entry, listed with their most common genes and DNA. The V and J calls shown here were made by TCRdb, not taken from the authors' results. The sample has some 53,000 distinct CDR3 sequences on record, around 7% of them singletons. Approximately 2.9% of the sample is held by the ten biggest clonotypes.

A distance of 14 bases separates the germline ends of V and J, which lose 3 bases and 2 bases respectively. CDR1 SGDLS and CDR2 YYNGEE are derived from the germline V gene. The CDR3 contains 16 residues, cysteine and phenylalanine counted. Here the CDR3 DNA is all that survives: 48 bases in frame from base 1. This clonotype was sampled from a female donor with early-stage non-small cell lung cancer. This receptor chain uses TRBV9 and TRBJ2-2; the D gene is perhaps TRBD2, from 5 matching bases. Sequencing was performed on PBMCs, taken at surgery. The DNA sequence is given as TGTGCCAGCAGCGCATACTGGACTGCAAACACCGGGGAGCTGTTTTTT. Translated, it reads CASSAYWTANTGELFF. With the rest looked up from the reference TRBV9 and TRBJ2-2 genes rather than sequenced, the full variable domain is DSGVTQTPKHLITATGQRVTLRCSPRSGDLSVYWYQQSLDQGLQFLIQYYNGEERAKGNILERFSAQQFPDLHSELNLSSLELGDSALYFCASSAYWTANTGELFFGEGSRLTVL.